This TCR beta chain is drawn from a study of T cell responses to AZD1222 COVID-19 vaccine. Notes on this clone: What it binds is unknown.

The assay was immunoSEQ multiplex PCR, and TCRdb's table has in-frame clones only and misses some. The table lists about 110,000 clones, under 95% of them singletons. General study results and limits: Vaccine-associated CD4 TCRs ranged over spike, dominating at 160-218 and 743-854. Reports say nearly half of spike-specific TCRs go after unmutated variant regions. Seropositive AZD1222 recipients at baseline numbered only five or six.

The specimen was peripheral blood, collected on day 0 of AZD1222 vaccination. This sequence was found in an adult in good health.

The CDR3 DNA sequence: TGTGCCAGCAGCCAAGAAATGGCAGGCTTTGGAAACACCATATATTTT. This translates into CASSQEMAGFGNTIYF. The chain carries TRBV4-2 and TRBJ1-3, with D uncertain. Germline CDR1 is LGHNA and CDR2 is YNFKEQ. The germline V and J ends were trimmed by 0 bases and 3 bases, with 12 bases remaining between them. The CDR3 totals 16 residues.